The present TCR beta chain was sequenced within a study of graft-versus-host responses after intestinal transplantation. Trimming took 6 bases from V and 7 from J, leaving 19 bases between them. The germline V gene encodes CDR1 SQVTM and CDR2 ANQGSEA. The CDR3 covers 14 residues. The study plated about 200,000 CFSE-labeled responders with about 200,000 irradiated, violet-dye-labeled stimulators. The method was immunoSEQ multiplex PCR; TCRdb's version includes in-frame clones alone and lacks a portion of them. The table records over 8,500 clones, more than 25% of them present only once. This receptor was obtained from a human patient who received an intestinal transplant. The J gene is TRBJ2-1, the V gene TRBV29-1; weak D call: TRBD2 (7 bases). The sample consisted of alloreactive CD8+ T cells from a mixed lymphocyte reaction culture, taken before intestinal transplant. Subset meaning: CFSE-low proliferating T cells sorted from roughly six-day pre-transplant mixed lymphocyte reaction (GvH or HvG direction). The DNA for the CDR3 is TGCAGCGTGGGGGGCGGGGGCCCGAGGAATGAGCAGTTCTTC. It yields the protein CSVGGGGPRNEQFF.